This TCR beta chain is drawn from a study of OX40 agonist ivuxolimab in advanced cancers. V trimming: 2 bases; J trimming: 1 base; junction bases outside the gene matches: 7. CDR3 length: 17 amino acids. The germline gives CDR1 ENHRY, CDR2 SYGVKD. Notes on the study in general: It was also the case that some nonresponders had low normalized T-cell clonal expansion.

TCRdb's copy holds only in-frame clones and misses some; the assay was immunoSEQ multiplex PCR. The sample has approximately 21,000 clones, around 83% seen once. This clone was recorded only once. Antigen unknown. The specimen comprised CD4+ or CD8+ T cells sorted from blood, sampled in a trial of the OX40 agonist ivuxolimab. V and J are TRBV10-3 and TRBJ2-1, with 8 nucleotides matching TRBD2. This clonotype originated in an adult with an advanced solid tumor such as melanoma, head and neck, liver or kidney cancer. The CDR3 DNA sequence: TGTGCCATCAGTGAGAAGAGGGCGGGAGGTTCCTACAATGAGCAGTTCTTC. Translating it yields CAISEKRAGGSYNEQFF.